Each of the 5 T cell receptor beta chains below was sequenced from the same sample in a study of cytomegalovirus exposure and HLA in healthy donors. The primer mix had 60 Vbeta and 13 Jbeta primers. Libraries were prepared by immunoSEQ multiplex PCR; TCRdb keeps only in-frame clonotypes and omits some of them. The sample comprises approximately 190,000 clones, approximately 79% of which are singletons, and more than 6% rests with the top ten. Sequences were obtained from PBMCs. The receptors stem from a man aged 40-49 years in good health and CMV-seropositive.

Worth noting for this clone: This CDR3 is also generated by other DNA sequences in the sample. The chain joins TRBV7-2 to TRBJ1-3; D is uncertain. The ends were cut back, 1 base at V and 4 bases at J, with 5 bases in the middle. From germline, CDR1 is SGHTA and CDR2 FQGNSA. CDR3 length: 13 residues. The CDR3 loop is CASSLDIGNTIYF. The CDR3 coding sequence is TGTGCCAGCAGCTTAGATATCGGAAACACCATATATTTT.

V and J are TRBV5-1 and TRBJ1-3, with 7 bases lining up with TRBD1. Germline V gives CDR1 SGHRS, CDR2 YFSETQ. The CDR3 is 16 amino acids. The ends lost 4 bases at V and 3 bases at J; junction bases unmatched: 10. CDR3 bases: TGCGCCAGCAGCCGCGGGACAGCCGTTATTGGAAACACCATATATTTT. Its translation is CASSRGTAVIGNTIYF.

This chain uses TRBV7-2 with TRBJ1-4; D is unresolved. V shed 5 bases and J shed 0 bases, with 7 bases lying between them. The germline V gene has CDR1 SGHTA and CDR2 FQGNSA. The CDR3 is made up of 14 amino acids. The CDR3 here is CASSHGATNEKLFF. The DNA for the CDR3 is TGTGCCAGCAGCCACGGAGCAACTAATGAAAAACTGTTTTTT.

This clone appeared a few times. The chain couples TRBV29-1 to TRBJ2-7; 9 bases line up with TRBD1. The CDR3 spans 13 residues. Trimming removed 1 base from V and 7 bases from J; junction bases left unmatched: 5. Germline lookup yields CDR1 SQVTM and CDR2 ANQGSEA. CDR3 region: CSVEGDRVGEQYF. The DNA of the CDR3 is TGCAGCGTTGAAGGGGACAGGGTCGGGGAGCAGTACTTC.

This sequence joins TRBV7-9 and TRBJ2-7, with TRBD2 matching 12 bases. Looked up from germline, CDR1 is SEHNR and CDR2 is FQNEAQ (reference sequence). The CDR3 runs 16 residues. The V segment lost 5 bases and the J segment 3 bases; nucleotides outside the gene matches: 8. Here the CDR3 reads CASSPSSGGAVYEQYF. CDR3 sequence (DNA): TGTGCCAGCAGCCCGTCTAGCGGGGGGGCCGTCTACGAGCAGTACTTC.